This T cell receptor beta chain was captured in a study of cytomegalovirus exposure and HLA in healthy donors. Study-wide results and caveats: CMV antigen specificity was confirmed in vitro for three CMV-associated chains. The study dropped some indistinguishable V segments, TRBV6-2 and TRBV6-3 among them.

PCR employed 60 Vbeta and 13 Jbeta primers. The assay was immunoSEQ multiplex PCR, and TCRdb's table has in-frame clones only and misses some. The table for this sample gives about 110,000 clones. Notes on this clone: What it binds is unknown.

The length of the CDR3 is 15 residues. V lost 4 bases and J 9 bases, leaving 19 bases between the germline ends. Germline CDR1 and CDR2: MNHNS and SASEGT. The TCR was taken from a man aged 35-49 years in good health and CMV-seropositive. V and J are TRBV6-1 and TRBJ2-1; D is perhaps TRBD2 (5 bases). Input material: PBMCs. The CDR3 region is CASSVSSEGNREQFF. The CDR3, as DNA: TGTGCCAGCAGTGTCAGTAGCGAGGGTAATCGTGAGCAGTTCTTC.